The 15 T cell receptor beta chains presented below share a single source sample, sequenced in a study of T cell therapy after organ transplantation. Their cognate antigens are unknown. Profiled with immunoSEQ multiplex PCR; TCRdb holds only in-frame clones, not every one. Among roughly 980 clones listed, less than 70% were seen once. The material sequenced was CD8+ T cells from blood, taken before autologous CMV-specific T cell therapy. The receptors originated from a human patient who had received a solid organ transplant and had CMV disease.

Relative to its sample, this clone is large. The chain has TRBV7-8 and TRBJ2-7; D is unresolved. Germline CDR1 reads SGHVS; CDR2 reads FQNEAQ. V was pared by 5 bases and J by 7 bases, with 15 bases between. The CDR3 loop spans 13 amino acids. This chain's CDR3 is CASSVSGVGEQYF. DNA of the CDR3: TGTGCCAGCAGCGTCTCGGGCGTGGGTGAGCAGTACTTC.

The chain combines TRBV25-1 with TRBJ2-5; perhaps TRBD2 as D (5 bases). The germline V and J ends were trimmed by 6 bases and 7 bases, with 18 bases remaining between them. Germline CDR1 is MGHDK and CDR2 is SYGVNS. The CDR3 spans 14 residues. The CDR3 DNA sequence: TGTGCCAGCAGCTATACCGGGGAAGAAGGGACCCAGTACTTC. This translates into CASSYTGEEGTQYF.

This clone was seen only a few times. It may be a read error: a sequence one base away is much more abundant. Different DNA sequences within this sample yield the same CDR3. The rearrangement uses TRBV6-5 and TRBJ1-5; D is unclear. The CDR3 loop spans 13 amino acids. Germline V lookup: CDR1 MNHEY, CDR2 SVGAGI. V was trimmed by 0 bases and J by 3 bases, leaving 3 bases between them. CDR3: CASSYSNNQPQHF. CDR3 nucleotide sequence: TGTGCCAGCAGTTACTCGAACAATCAGCCCCAGCATTTT.

As DNA, the CDR3 is TGTGCCAGCACCTCGACGGGAGGAGTGAACAATGAGCAGTTCTTC. Translation: CASTSTGGVNNEQFF. The gene calls are TRBV28 and TRBJ2-1; TRBD2 matches 7 bases. Germline CDR1 MDHEN, CDR2 SYDVKM. CDR3 length: 15 residues. The V and J ends lost 7 bases and 5 bases, in that order; junction bases with no gene match: 11.

The V and J genes are TRBV9 and TRBJ2-4; TRBD1 aligns across 11 bases. The germline V gene has CDR1 SGDLS and CDR2 YYNGEE. The CDR3 runs to 14 residues. Losses at the gene ends were 0 bases for V and 8 bases for J; bases not matched to a gene: 1. CDR3 loop: CASSVGDRGYIQYF. The DNA of the CDR3 is TGTGCCAGCAGCGTAGGGGACAGGGGGTACATTCAGTACTTC.

The gene calls are TRBV6-5 and TRBJ2-1; TRBD2 is a possible D gene (5 bases). Trimming shortened V by 7 bases and J by 0 bases, and 10 bases separated the two germline ends. The CDR3 loop spans 14 amino acids. Germline values: CDR1 MNHEY, CDR2 SVGAGI. This chain's CDR3 is CASTQEVSYNEQFF. DNA for the CDR3: TGTGCCAGCACCCAGGAGGTCTCCTACAATGAGCAGTTCTTC.

The chain carries TRBV27 and TRBJ1-2, with D possibly TRBD1 on 5 matching bases. Germline V CDR1 and CDR2: MNHEY, SMNVEV (reference sequence). This CDR3 is built from 14 residues. Trimming pared 4 bases from V and 7 bases from J, leaving 16 bases between. The CDR3 DNA reads as TGTGCCAGCAGTTCGGGGGGGGTTTTGAGTGGCTACACCTTC. Translation: CASSSGGVLSGYTF.

This clone was seen once. The CDR3 DNA sequence: TGTGCCAGCAGTGAAGCGCGGGGGACAGGGGGGACCTACGAGCAGTACTTC. Its translation: CASSEARGTGGTYEQYF. The chain joins TRBV27 to TRBJ2-7; the match to TRBD1 covers 11 bases. The CDR3 is made up of 17 amino acids. With V trimmed by 5 bases and J by 2 bases, 11 bases remained unmatched. Germline V gene data show CDR1 as MNHEY and CDR2 as SMNVEV (reference sequence).

This chain uses TRBV6-9 with TRBJ2-7; no clear D gene. This CDR3 has 13 amino acids. Germline V gives CDR1 MNHGY, CDR2 SVAAGI. Between the trimmed V and J ends, which lost 3 bases and 7 bases, there was a span of 13 bases. In DNA form, the CDR3 reads TGTGCCAGCAGTTACTCGAACGTGAATGAGCAGTACTTC. Encoded protein: CASSYSNVNEQYF.

This clone was picked up a small number of times. V usage is TRBV29-1 and J usage is TRBJ1-2; D remains ambiguous. The CDR3 runs 13 residues. In germline, CDR1 is SQVTM, CDR2 ANQGSEA. V was trimmed by 6 bases and J by 4 bases, leaving 15 bases between them. CDR3 protein: CSVLTTTPYGYTF. In DNA, the CDR3 is TGCAGCGTATTGACGACGACGCCCTATGGCTACACCTTC.

The chain joins TRBV5-8 to TRBJ1-1, with D perhaps matching TRBD1 (6 bases). Trimming removed 5 bases at V and 0 bases at J, with 11 bases between. The CDR3 covers 14 residues. Germline values: CDR1 SGHTS, CDR2 YDEGEE. The CDR3 loop is CASSTGILNTEAFF. CDR3 bases: TGTGCCAGCAGTACAGGGATTTTGAACACTGAAGCTTTCTTT.

The gene calls are TRBV6-5 and TRBJ1-5; no definite D call. Per germline, CDR1 MNHEY and CDR2 SVGAGI. V lost 8 bases, J lost 1 base, and 12 bases lay in between. The CDR3 extends over 14 amino acids. CDR3 in DNA: TGTGCCAGCGCGCCGAGCTTGAGCAATCAGCCCCAGCATTTT. Amino acid sequence: CASAPSLSNQPQHF.

The chain couples TRBV28 to TRBJ2-1; D gene ambiguous. Trimming took off 10 bases at V and 0 bases at J, with 7 bases between the two ends. The CDR3 consists of 12 residues. CDR1 and CDR2 (germline): MDHEN, SYDVKM. CDR3 sequence (DNA): TGTGCCACCAGAGGCTCCTACAATGAGCAGTTCTTC. The encoded protein is CATRGSYNEQFF.

Only a few counts were recorded for this clone. The CDR3 loop is CASSEPHSYEQYF. In DNA, the CDR3 is TGTGCCAGCAGTGAACCACACAGCTACGAGCAGTACTTC. This chain uses TRBV6-5 with TRBJ2-7; no clear D gene. Trimming cost V 5 bases and J 3 bases, with 11 bases left between them. Germline V gives CDR1 MNHEY, CDR2 SVGAGI. This CDR3 is built from 13 residues.

The chain recombines TRBV11-2 with TRBJ2-3, with TRBD2 matching 14 bases. Germline loops: CDR1 SGHAT, CDR2 FQNNGV. The CDR3 is made up of 19 amino acids. V lost 2 bases, J lost 6 bases, and 13 bases stayed unmatched. CDR3 sequence reads: CASSLSRGRRLAGGDTQYF. The CDR3 coding sequence is TGTGCCAGCAGCTTAAGTAGGGGGCGAAGACTAGCGGGAGGGGATACGCAGTATTTT.